Detailed here is one T cell receptor beta chain. Antigen: not known. The sample is drawn from a study of T cells in localized non-small cell lung cancer. Study results and limitations: Because only a single region of the tumor was sequenced, heterogeneity remains possible. Adjacent uninvolved lung had the highest clonality, suggesting focused antigen responses. Patients showing higher blood T cell density tended to see longer overall survival. Adjacent lung exhibited a median of approximately 50 among the 100 most abundant tumor clones.

Here immunoSEQ multiplex PCR was the method, and the copy in TCRdb shows in-frame clones only, minus some. This table holds 60,000 to 85,000 clones, roughly 90% found once. Germline CDR1 SQVTM, CDR2 ANQGSEA. J gave up 8 bases and V 6 bases, and 10 bases lay outside the gene matches. The CDR3 spans 14 residues. This sequence was found in a male donor aged 60 or older with stage III squamous cell lung carcinoma. This sequence joins TRBV29-1 and TRBJ1-4; 9 nucleotides match TRBD1. This material consisted of peripheral blood, taken before any cancer treatment. Written as DNA, the CDR3 is TGCAGCGTCCCACCCGGGACAGGGTACGAAAAACTGTTTTTT. As protein: CSVPPGTGYEKLFF.